This T cell receptor beta chain was recovered during a study of blood T cell repertoires in COVID-19. Study summary: PBMCs, B-cell-depleted T cells, or T cells were the source of the cDNA or gDNA that made up the material.

Original handling: Counts of nucleated cells, estimated from reference gene primer amplification, were obtained. Clones were read by immunoSEQ multiplex PCR, and TCRdb kept only the in-frame ones, dropping some. D and trimming come from the DNA, and the V and J calls and clone size come from that table. The data contain approximately 71,000 clones, 79% of them singletons. The CDR3 runs to 15 residues. V lost 3 bases, J lost 0 bases, and 6 bases stayed unmatched. Germline lookup yields CDR1 SGHRS and CDR2 YFSETQ. The sequencing sample was made of peripheral blood. The V call is TRBV5-1, the J call TRBJ2-7, with TRBD2 identical over 7 bases. This clonotype was obtained from a man between 60 and 70 years old with active or convalescent COVID-19. CDR3 in DNA: TGCGCCAGCAGCTGGGGGACTACTGACTCCTACGAGCAGTACTTC. Residues: CASSWGTTDSYEQYF.